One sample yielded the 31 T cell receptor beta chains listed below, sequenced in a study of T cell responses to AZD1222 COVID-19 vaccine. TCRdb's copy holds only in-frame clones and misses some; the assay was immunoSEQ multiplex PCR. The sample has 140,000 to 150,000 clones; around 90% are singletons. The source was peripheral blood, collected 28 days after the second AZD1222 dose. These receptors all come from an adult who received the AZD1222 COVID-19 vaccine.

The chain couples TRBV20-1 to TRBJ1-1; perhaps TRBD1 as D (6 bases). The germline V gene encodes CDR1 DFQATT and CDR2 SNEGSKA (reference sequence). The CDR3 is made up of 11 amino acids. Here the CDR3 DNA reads TGCAGCAGGGGACCGAACACTGAAGCTTTCTTT. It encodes CSRGPNTEAFF.

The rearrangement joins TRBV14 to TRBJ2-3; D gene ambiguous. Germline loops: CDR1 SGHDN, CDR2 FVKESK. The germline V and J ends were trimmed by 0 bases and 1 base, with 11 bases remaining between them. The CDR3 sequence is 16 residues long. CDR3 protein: CASSQDRYGRTDTQYF. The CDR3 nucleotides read TGTGCCAGCAGCCAAGATAGGTACGGACGCACAGATACGCAGTATTTT.

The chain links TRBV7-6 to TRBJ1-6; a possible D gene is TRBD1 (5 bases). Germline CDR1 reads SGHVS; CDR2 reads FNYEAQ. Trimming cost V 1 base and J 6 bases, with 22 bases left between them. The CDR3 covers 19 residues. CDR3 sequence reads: CASSLEPIRGVGLNSPLHF. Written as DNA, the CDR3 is TGTGCCAGCAGCTTAGAACCTATTAGGGGAGTAGGGCTTAATTCACCCCTCCACTTT.

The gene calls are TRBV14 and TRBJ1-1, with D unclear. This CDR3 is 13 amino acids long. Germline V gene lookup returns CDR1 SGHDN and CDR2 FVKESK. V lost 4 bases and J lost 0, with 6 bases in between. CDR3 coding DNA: TGTGCCAGCAGCCGATCTATGAACACTGAAGCTTTCTTT. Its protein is CASSRSMNTEAFF.

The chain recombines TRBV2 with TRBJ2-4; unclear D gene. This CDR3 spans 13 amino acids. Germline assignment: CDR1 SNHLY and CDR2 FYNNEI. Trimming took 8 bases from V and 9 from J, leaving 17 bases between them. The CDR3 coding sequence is TGTGCCAGCCTCTATGTGGCTTCGGGCATTCAGTACTTC. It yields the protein CASLYVASGIQYF. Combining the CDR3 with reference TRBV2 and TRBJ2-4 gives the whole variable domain EPEVTQTPSHQVTQMGQEVILRCVPISNHLYFYWYRQILGQKVEFLVSFYNNEISEKSEIFDDQFSVERPDGSNFTLKIRSTKLEDSAMYFCASLYVASGIQYFGAGTRLSVL.

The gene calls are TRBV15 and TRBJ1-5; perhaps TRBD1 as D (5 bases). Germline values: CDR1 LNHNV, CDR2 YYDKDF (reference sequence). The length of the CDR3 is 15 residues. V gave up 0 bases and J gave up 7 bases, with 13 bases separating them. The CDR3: CATSRDAAGPQPQHF. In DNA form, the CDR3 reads TGTGCCACCAGCAGAGATGCGGCAGGGCCGCAGCCCCAGCATTTT.

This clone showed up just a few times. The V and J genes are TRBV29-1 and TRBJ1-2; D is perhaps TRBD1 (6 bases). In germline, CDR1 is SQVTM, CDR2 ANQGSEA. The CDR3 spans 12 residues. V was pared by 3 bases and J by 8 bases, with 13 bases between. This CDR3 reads CSVDPRGEGYTF. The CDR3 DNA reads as TGCAGCGTTGATCCCAGGGGTGAGGGCTACACCTTC.

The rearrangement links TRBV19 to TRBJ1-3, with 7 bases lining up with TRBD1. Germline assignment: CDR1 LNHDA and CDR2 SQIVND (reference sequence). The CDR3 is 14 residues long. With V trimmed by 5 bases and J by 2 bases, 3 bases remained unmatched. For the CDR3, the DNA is TGTGCCAGTAGTGGTGGGACAGCTGGAAACACCATATATTTT. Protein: CASSGGTAGNTIYF.

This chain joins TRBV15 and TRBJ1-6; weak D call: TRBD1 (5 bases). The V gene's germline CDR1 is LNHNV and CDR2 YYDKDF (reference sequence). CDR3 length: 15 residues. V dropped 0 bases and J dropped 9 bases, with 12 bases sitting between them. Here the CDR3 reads CATSRDVAGFSPLHF. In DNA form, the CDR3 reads TGTGCCACCAGCAGAGATGTGGCAGGGTTTTCACCCCTCCACTTT.

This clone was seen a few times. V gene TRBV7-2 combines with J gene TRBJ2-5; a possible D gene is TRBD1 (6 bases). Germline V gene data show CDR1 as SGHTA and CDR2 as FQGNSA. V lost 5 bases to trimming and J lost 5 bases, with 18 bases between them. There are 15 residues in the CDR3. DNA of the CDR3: TGTGCCAGCAGCCCAACCGCAGGGGTTCCGGAGACCCAGTACTTC. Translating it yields CASSPTAGVPETQYF.

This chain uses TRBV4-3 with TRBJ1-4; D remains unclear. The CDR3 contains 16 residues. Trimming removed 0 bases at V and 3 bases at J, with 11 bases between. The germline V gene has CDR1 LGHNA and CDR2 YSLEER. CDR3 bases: TGCGCCAGCAGCCAAGAAGGTCCAGGCTCTAATGAAAAACTGTTTTTT. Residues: CASSQEGPGSNEKLFF.

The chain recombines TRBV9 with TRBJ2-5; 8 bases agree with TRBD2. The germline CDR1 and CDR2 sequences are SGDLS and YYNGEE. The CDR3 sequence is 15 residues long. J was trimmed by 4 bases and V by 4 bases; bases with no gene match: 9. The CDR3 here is CASSPRGTSSETQYF. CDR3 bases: TGTGCCAGCAGCCCCCGCGGGACTAGTTCAGAGACCCAGTACTTC.

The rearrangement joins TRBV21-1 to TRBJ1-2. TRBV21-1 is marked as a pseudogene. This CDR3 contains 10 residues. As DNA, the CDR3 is TGTGCCAGCAGCAAAGGTGGCTACACCTTC. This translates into CASSKGGYTF.

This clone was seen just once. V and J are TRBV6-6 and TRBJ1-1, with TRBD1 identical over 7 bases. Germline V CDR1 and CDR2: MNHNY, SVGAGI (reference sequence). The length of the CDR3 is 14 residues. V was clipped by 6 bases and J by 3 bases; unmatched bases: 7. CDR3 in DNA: TGTGCCAGCAGATCCGAGACAGGGCACACTGAAGCTTTCTTT. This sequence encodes CASRSETGHTEAFF.

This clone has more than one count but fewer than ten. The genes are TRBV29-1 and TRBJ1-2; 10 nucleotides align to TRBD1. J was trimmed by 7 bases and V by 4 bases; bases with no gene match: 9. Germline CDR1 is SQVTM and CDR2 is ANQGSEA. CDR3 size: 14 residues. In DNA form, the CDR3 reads TGCAGCGTTGGAACGGGACAGGGGATAGGTGGCTACACCTTC. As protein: CSVGTGQGIGGYTF.

The CDR3: CASSSTGLIGEQYF. The CDR3 DNA sequence: TGTGCCAGCAGTTCGACAGGGTTAATAGGCGAGCAGTACTTC. The chain carries TRBV6-5 and TRBJ2-7, with 7 bases identical to TRBD1. The V and J ends lost 4 bases and 6 bases, in that order; junction bases with no gene match: 9. The CDR3 loop spans 14 amino acids. The germline V gene encodes CDR1 MNHEY and CDR2 SVGAGI.

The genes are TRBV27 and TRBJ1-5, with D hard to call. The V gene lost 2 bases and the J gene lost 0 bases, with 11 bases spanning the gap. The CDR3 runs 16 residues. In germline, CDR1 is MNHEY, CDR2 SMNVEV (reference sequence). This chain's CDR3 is CASSLTSLYSNQPQHF. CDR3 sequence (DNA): TGTGCCAGCAGTTTAACGAGTTTGTATAGCAATCAGCCCCAGCATTTT.

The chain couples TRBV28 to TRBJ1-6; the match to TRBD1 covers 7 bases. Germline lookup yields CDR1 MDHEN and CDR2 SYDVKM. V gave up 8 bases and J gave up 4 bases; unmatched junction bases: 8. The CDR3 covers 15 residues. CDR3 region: CASVMGQTYNSPLHF. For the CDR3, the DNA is TGTGCCAGCGTTATGGGACAGACTTATAATTCACCCCTCCACTTT.

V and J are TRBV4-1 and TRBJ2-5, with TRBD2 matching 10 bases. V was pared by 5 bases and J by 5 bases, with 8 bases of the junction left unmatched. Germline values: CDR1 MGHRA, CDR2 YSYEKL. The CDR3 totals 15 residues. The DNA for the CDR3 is TGCGCCAGCAGCACTTCGGGACTAGCGAGGGAGACCCAGTACTTC. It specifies CASSTSGLARETQYF.

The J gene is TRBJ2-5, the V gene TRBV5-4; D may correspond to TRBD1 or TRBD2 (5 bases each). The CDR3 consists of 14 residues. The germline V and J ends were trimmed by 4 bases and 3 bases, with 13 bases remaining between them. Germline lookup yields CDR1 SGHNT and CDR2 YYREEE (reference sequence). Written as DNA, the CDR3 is TGTGCCAGCAGCGGGACCCCGTCCGAAGAGACCCAGTACTTC. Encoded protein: CASSGTPSEETQYF. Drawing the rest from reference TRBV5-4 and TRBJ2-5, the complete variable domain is ETGVTQSPTHLIKTRGQQVTLRCSSQSGHNTVSWYQQALGQGPQFIFQYYREEENGRGNFPPRFSGLQFPNYSSELNVNALELDDSALYLCASSGTPSEETQYFGPGTRLLVL.

The CDR3 loop is CASGPGQGARYEQYF. As DNA, the CDR3 is TGTGCCAGCGGCCCCGGACAGGGGGCGAGGTACGAGCAGTACTTC. The rearrangement links TRBV3-1 (or the pseudogene TRBV3-2) to TRBJ2-7, with 11 bases matching TRBD1. V was clipped by 8 bases and J by 4 bases; unmatched bases: 10. Germline-derived CDR1 and CDR2 are LGHDT and YNNKEL (reference sequence). This CDR3 spans 15 amino acids.

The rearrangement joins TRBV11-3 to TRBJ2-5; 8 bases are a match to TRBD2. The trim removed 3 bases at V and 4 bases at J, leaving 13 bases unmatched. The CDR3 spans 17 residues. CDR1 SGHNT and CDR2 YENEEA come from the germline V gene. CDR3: CASSLGETGGPGETQYF. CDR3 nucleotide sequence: TGTGCCAGCAGCTTGGGGGAAACGGGAGGGCCGGGAGAGACCCAGTACTTC.

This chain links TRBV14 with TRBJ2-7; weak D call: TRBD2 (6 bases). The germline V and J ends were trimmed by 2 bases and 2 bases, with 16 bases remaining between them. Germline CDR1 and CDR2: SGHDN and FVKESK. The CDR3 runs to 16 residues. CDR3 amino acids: CASSQPKAPSAYEQYF. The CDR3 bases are TGTGCCAGCAGCCAACCTAAAGCGCCTAGCGCCTACGAGCAGTACTTC.

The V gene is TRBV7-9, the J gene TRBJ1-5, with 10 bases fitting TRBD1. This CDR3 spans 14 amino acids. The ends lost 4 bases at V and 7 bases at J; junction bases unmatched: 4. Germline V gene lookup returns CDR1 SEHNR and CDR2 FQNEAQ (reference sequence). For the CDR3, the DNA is TGTGCCAGCAGCTCGGACAGGGGGGAGCAGCCCCAGCATTTT. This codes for CASSSDRGEQPQHF.

CDR3 bases: TGTGCCACCAGTGAGGGACCAGGGGAAAAACTGTTTTTT. It specifies CATSEGPGEKLFF. The J gene is TRBJ1-4, the V gene TRBV24-1, with a weak D call TRBD1 (5 bases). This CDR3 comprises 13 residues. CDR1 and CDR2 from the germline V gene are KGHDR and SFDVKD. Trimming cost V 4 bases and J 8 bases, with 10 bases left between them.

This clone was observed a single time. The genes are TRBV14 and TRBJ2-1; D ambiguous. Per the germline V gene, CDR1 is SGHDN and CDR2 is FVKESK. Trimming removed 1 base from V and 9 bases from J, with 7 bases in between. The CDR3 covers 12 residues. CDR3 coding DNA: TGTGCCAGCAGCCAAGTGGGCGGTGAGCAGTTCTTC. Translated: CASSQVGGEQFF.

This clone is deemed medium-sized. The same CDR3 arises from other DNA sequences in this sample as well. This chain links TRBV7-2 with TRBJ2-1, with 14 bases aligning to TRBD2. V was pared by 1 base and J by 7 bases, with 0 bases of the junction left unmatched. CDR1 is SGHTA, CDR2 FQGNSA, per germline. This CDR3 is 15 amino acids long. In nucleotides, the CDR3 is TGTGCCAGCAGCTTAGGACTAGCGGGGGGGAATGAGCAGTTCTTC. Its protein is CASSLGLAGGNEQFF.

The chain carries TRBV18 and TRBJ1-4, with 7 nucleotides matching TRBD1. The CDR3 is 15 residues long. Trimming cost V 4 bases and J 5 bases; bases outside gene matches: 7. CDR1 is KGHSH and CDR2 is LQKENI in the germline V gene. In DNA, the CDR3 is TGTGCCAGCTCACTAAAACAGGGGCGGAATGAAAAACTGTTTTTT. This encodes CASSLKQGRNEKLFF.

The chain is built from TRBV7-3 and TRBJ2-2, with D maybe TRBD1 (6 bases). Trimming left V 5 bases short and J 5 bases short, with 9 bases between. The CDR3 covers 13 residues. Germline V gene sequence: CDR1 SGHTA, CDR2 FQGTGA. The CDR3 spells CASSKQGTGELFF. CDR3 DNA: TGTGCCAGCAGCAAACAGGGTACCGGGGAGCTGTTTTTT.

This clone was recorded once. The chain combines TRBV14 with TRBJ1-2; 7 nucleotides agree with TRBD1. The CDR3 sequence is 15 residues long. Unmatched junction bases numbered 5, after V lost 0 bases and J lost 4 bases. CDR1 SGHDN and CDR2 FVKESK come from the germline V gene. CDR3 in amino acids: CASSQDPGTVYGYTF. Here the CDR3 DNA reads TGTGCCAGCAGCCAAGATCCCGGGACAGTCTATGGCTACACCTTC.

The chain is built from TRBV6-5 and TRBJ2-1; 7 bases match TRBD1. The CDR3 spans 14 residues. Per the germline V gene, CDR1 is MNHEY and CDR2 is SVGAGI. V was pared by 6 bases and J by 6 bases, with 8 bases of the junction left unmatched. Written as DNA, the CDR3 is TGTGCCAGCAGACCGACAGGGCAGATCAATGAGCAGTTCTTC. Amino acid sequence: CASRPTGQINEQFF.